A selection of T cell receptor beta chains follows, all from one sample in a study of graft-versus-host responses after intestinal transplantation. These receptors lack a known antigen. Using immunoSEQ multiplex PCR, the repertoire was profiled, and TCRdb retains in-frame clones only, with some absent. The table lists about 93,000 clones, 80% to 95% of them singletons. Sequencing used unstimulated CD8+ T cells sorted from spleen or lymph node cells, obtained before intestinal transplant. All receptors come from a human donor who received an intestinal transplant. Each CDR3 is given with its conserved first and last residue. The order of the fields is CDR3 length, J gene, D gene, clone size, V gene, CDR3 protein, CDR3 DNA. The D gene is left open where the match is weak. Some rows have no size entry. The others give once, few or many, or a class for an expanded clone.

>14|TRBJ1-1|-|-|TRBV5-4
CASRSRGGATEAFF
TGTGCCAGCAGGAGTCGGGGGGGTGCCACTGAAGCTTTCTTT
>14|TRBJ2-1|TRBD2|few|TRBV6-1
CASSELAGYNEQFF
TGTGCCAGCAGTGAACTAGCGGGCTACAATGAGCAGTTCTTC
>14|TRBJ1-2|TRBD1|-|TRBV27
CASSFFTGGGGYTF
TGTGCCAGCAGTTTTTTTACAGGGGGCGGCGGCTACACCTTC
>11|TRBJ2-3|-|-|TRBV29-1
CSVEVHDTQYF
TGCAGCGTTGAAGTACATGATACGCAGTATTTT
>13|TRBJ2-3|-|-|TRBV4-1
CASSSESTDTQYF
TGCGCCAGCAGTAGCGAGAGCACAGATACGCAGTATTTT
>16|TRBJ2-1|TRBD2|-|TRBV2
CASSDIFRGGGNEQFF
TGTGCCAGCAGTGATATTTTTCGGGGGGGAGGCAATGAGCAGTTCTTC
>19|TRBJ2-2|TRBD2|-|TRBV4-3
CASSQERLAGAPSTGELFF
TGCGCCAGCAGCCAAGAGCGACTAGCGGGGGCCCCGAGCACCGGGGAGCTGTTTTTT
>15|TRBJ1-6|-|few|TRBV4-1
CASSQEGGRNSPLHF
TGCGCCAGCAGCCAAGAAGGGGGACGTAATTCACCCCTCCACTTT
>18|TRBJ2-7|-|-|TRBV4-1
CASSQSPSGVSLAYEQYF
TGCGCCAGCAGCCAATCACCTTCAGGGGTGTCATTGGCCTACGAGCAGTACTTC
>15|TRBJ1-2|TRBD1|-|TRBV30
CAWIGDRGIPGGYTF
TGTGCCTGGATAGGGGACAGGGGGATCCCGGGGGGCTACACCTTC
>15|TRBJ2-7|TRBD1|-|TRBV9
CASSGQGAPTYEQYF
TGTGCCAGCAGCGGACAGGGGGCCCCGACCTACGAGCAGTACTTC
>14|TRBJ2-2|-|-|TRBV4-1
CASSHAINTGELFF
TGCGCCAGCAGCCACGCTATAAACACCGGGGAGCTGTTTTTT
>14|TRBJ1-2|-|-|TRBV11-2
CASSLVGTIYGYTF
TGTGCCAGCAGCTTAGTCGGGACAATCTATGGCTACACCTTC
>11|TRBJ1-1|-|once|TRBV5-6
CASSLAGEAFF
TGTGCCAGCAGCTTGGCAGGGGAAGCTTTCTTT
>15|TRBJ1-5|-|-|TRBV7-6
CASSLDSGSNQPQHF
TGTGCCAGCAGCTTAGACTCAGGGAGCAATCAGCCCCAGCATTTT
>13|TRBJ2-2|-|-|TRBV25-1
CASSESGVGELFF
TGTGCCAGCAGTGAATCGGGAGTCGGGGAGCTGTTTTTT
>13|TRBJ2-7|-|-|TRBV11-2
CASSAGLSYEQYF
TGTGCCAGCAGCGCCGGACTGTCCTACGAGCAGTACTTC
>14|TRBJ1-2|TRBD1|-|TRBV11-1
CASSSGTGAYGYTF
TGTGCCAGCAGCTCAGGGACAGGCGCCTATGGCTACACCTTC
>14|TRBJ1-2|-|-|TRBV7-9
CASSPGGGGGGYTF
TGTGCCAGCAGCCCCGGGGGAGGGGGTGGTGGCTACACCTTC
>16|TRBJ2-7|TRBD1|-|TRBV19
CASSNGQGMSSYEQYF
TGTGCCAGTAGTAACGGACAGGGAATGAGCTCCTACGAGCAGTACTTC
>16|TRBJ1-5|TRBD1|-|TRBV6-1
CASSEATGQGHQPQHF
TGTGCCAGCAGTGAAGCAACGGGACAGGGCCATCAGCCCCAGCATTTT
>16|TRBJ1-5|-|-|TRBV7-9
CASSLATTGINQPQHF
TGTGCCAGCAGCTTAGCGACCACAGGGATCAATCAGCCCCAGCATTTT
>16|TRBJ1-6|-|-|TRBV5-1
CASSLAGGPYNSPLHF
TGCGCCAGCAGCTTGGCCGGGGGGCCCTATAATTCACCCCTCCACTTT
>15|TRBJ1-1|-|once|TRBV4-1
CASSKMAGENTEAFF
TGCGCCAGCAGCAAGATGGCAGGGGAGAACACTGAAGCTTTCTTT
>16|TRBJ1-6|-|-|TRBV4-1
CASSPGGSSYNSPLHF
TGCGCCAGCAGCCCGGGCGGGAGCTCCTATAATTCACCCCTCCACTTT
>15|TRBJ2-3|-|-|TRBV4-1
CASSLTVYYTDTQYF
TGCGCCAGCAGCCTGACAGTCTATTACACAGATACGCAGTATTTT
>15|TRBJ2-1|-|-|TRBV27
CASSLGVSGGNEQFF
TGTGCCAGCAGCCTAGGGGTTAGCGGTGGCAATGAGCAGTTCTTC
>13|TRBJ2-5|-|-|TRBV29-1
CSVLPESQETQYF
TGCAGCGTTCTTCCGGAGAGCCAAGAGACCCAGTACTTC
>14|TRBJ1-1|-|-|TRBV27
CASSLRTVNTEAFF
TGTGCCAGCAGTTTAAGGACAGTGAACACTGAAGCTTTCTTT
>14|TRBJ2-3|-|-|TRBV5-1
CASSSGERIDTQYF
TGCGCCAGCAGCTCGGGGGAGCGGATAGATACGCAGTATTTT
>14|TRBJ1-2|-|-|TRBV19
CASSIGGWDYGYTF
TGTGCCAGTAGTATCGGCGGGTGGGACTATGGCTACACCTTC
>17|TRBJ1-5|-|-|TRBV5-7
CASSPYRAGYSNQPQHF
TGTGCCAGCAGTCCATACAGGGCGGGTTATAGCAATCAGCCCCAGCATTTT
>13|TRBJ1-1|-|-|TRBV6-5
CASSRAYNTEAFF
TGTGCCAGCAGTCGCGCCTACAACACTGAAGCTTTCTTT
>13|TRBJ2-7|-|once|TRBV4-2
CASSFGVAYEQYF
TGTGCCAGCAGCTTCGGGGTTGCCTACGAGCAGTACTTC
>15|TRBJ2-1|TRBD1|-|TRBV5-4
CASSLVTGVSNEQFF
TGTGCCAGCAGCTTGGTTACAGGGGTAAGCAATGAGCAGTTCTTC
>15|TRBJ1-2|-|-|TRBV9
CASSASDSPLRGYTF
TGTGCCAGCAGCGCCTCGGACAGCCCTCTGAGGGGCTACACCTTC
>19|TRBJ2-1|TRBD2|-|TRBV5-1
CASSLDSLAGVLLANEQFF
TGCGCCAGCAGCTTGGACAGCCTAGCGGGAGTTTTGCTGGCGAATGAGCAGTTCTTC
>16|TRBJ1-2|-|-|TRBV7-8
CASSTRPSGPGYGYTF
TGTGCCAGCAGCACTCGACCTTCCGGGCCGGGGTATGGCTACACCTTC
>16|TRBJ2-7|TRBD2|-|TRBV7-2
CASSLGVAGSSYEQYF
TGTGCCAGCAGCTTAGGAGTAGCGGGGAGCTCCTACGAGCAGTACTTC
>14|TRBJ2-1|TRBD1|-|TRBV15
CATLGTGGTGGQFF
TGTGCCACCCTCGGGACAGGGGGGACGGGGGGTCAGTTCTTC
>18|TRBJ2-1|TRBD2|-|TRBV9
CASSVNQEGRGYYNEQFF
TGTGCCAGCAGCGTGAACCAAGAGGGGCGGGGGTACTACAATGAGCAGTTCTTC
>12|TRBJ2-7|-|once|TRBV19
CASSIGTSEQYF
TGTGCCAGTAGTATAGGGACTTCCGAGCAGTACTTC
>14|TRBJ2-7|TRBD2|-|TRBV5-4
CASSGSGSGYEQYF
TGTGCCAGCAGCGGTAGCGGGAGTGGATACGAGCAGTACTTC
>14|TRBJ2-1|TRBD2|once|TRBV6-5
CASNYGTSGNEQFF
TGTGCCAGCAACTACGGGACTAGCGGTAATGAGCAGTTCTTC